Listed below are T cell receptor beta chains from one sample, sequenced in a study of beta chain features in type 1 diabetes. TCRdb's table, derived via immunoSEQ multiplex PCR, lists solely in-frame clones and lacks some. The data contain around 110,000 clones, less than 20% of them singletons. The sequenced material came from central memory CD4+ T cells from blood. The receptors derive from a man aged 25-40 years with type 1 diabetes. The CDR3 runs from the conserved cysteine through the conserved F or W. A D gene is named only where the DNA matches it firmly. Expanded clones get a size class; other rows say once, few or many, or leave the size out.

V gene,clone size,D gene,J gene,CDR3 protein,CDR3 DNA
TRBV23-1,few,NA,TRBJ1-5,CASGLALQPQHF,TGCGCCAGCGGGCTCGCGCTCCAGCCCCAGCATTTT
TRBV5-1,NA,TRBD1,TRBJ1-1,CASSLGLQGLNTEAFF,TGCGCCAGCAGCTTGGGCCTACAGGGGTTGAACACTGAAGCTTTCTTT
TRBV18,few,NA,TRBJ1-2,CASSWDGRTGYTF,TGTGCCAGCTCATGGGACGGTAGGACTGGCTACACCTTC
TRBV29-1,few,NA,TRBJ1-1,CSVETRQSNTEAFF,TGCAGCGTTGAAACGCGACAGAGTAACACTGAAGCTTTCTTT
TRBV19,NA,TRBD1,TRBJ1-4,CASRQGWLGEKLFF,TGTGCCAGCAGACAGGGGTGGCTAGGTGAAAAACTGTTTTTT
TRBV2,NA,TRBD2,TRBJ2-1,CATAGGPPNEQFF,TGTGCAACAGCGGGGGGGCCGCCAAATGAGCAGTTCTTC
TRBV5-4,many,NA,TRBJ2-3,CASIPNGGSADTQYF,TGTGCCAGCATCCCCAATGGGGGCAGTGCAGATACGCAGTATTTT
TRBV2,few,TRBD1,TRBJ2-7,CASSGDRVGEQYF,TGTGCCAGCAGTGGGGACAGGGTCGGAGAGCAGTACTTC
TRBV7-2,many,NA,TRBJ2-3,CASANWEGADTQYF,TGTGCCAGTGCAAACTGGGAGGGGGCAGATACGCAGTATTTT
TRBV9,NA,TRBD2,TRBJ2-3,CASSAGLLDTQYF,TGTGCCAGCAGCGCGGGACTATTGGATACGCAGTATTTT
TRBV15,few,NA,TRBJ2-5,CATSRDGETQYF,TGTGCCACCAGCAGAGATGGGGAGACCCAGTACTTC
TRBV7-8,few,NA,TRBJ2-1,CASSLRGPYNEQFF,TGTGCCAGCAGCTTAAGGGGTCCCTACAATGAGCAGTTCTTC
TRBV4-3,few,TRBD2,TRBJ2-5,CASSQGGGRETQYF,TGCGCCAGCAGCCAAGGGGGGGGTAGGGAGACCCAGTACTTC
TRBV9,few,NA,TRBJ2-7,CASSVAGQDEQYF,TGTGCCAGCAGCGTAGCAGGGCAGGACGAGCAGTACTTC
TRBV7-9,NA,NA,TRBJ2-2,CASSPRAQNTGELFF,TGTGCCAGCAGCCCCCGGGCCCAGAACACCGGGGAGCTGTTTTTT
TRBV29-1,NA,NA,TRBJ2-7,CSVERGNRASEQYF,TGCAGCGTTGAGAGGGGGAACAGGGCATCCGAGCAGTACTTC
TRBV7-2,many,NA,TRBJ2-3,CASSPRADTDTQYF,TGTGCCAGCAGCCCGCGGGCAGACACAGATACGCAGTATTTT
TRBV19,many,NA,TRBJ2-6,CASSPGLAFSGANVLTF,TGTGCCAGTAGTCCGGGACTCGCTTTCTCTGGGGCCAACGTCCTGACTTTC
TRBV4-2,few,NA,TRBJ1-2,CASSQASSNYGYTF,TGTGCCAGCAGCCAAGCATCGTCGAACTATGGCTACACCTTC
TRBV14,many,NA,TRBJ2-2,CASSPRDTNTGELFF,TGTGCCAGCAGCCCCCGAGACACGAACACCGGGGAGCTGTTTTTT
TRBV10-1,NA,NA,TRBJ2-5,CASSGGTIGQETQYF,TGCGCCAGCAGCGGGGGGACAATCGGCCAAGAGACCCAGTACTTC
TRBV6-5,few,NA,TRBJ2-7,CASSYRDLQYF,TGTGCCAGCAGTTACCGGGATTTACAGTACTTC
TRBV4-3,few,TRBD1,TRBJ1-2,CASSQLGTVNYGYTF,TGCGCCAGCAGCCAATTAGGGACAGTTAACTATGGCTACACCTTC
TRBV4-2,NA,NA,TRBJ1-3,CASSLSSGDSGNTIYF,TGTGCCAGCAGCCTAAGTTCAGGGGACTCTGGAAACACCATATATTTT
TRBV29-1,few,NA,TRBJ2-6,CSVGESRAGANVLTF,TGCAGCGTTGGGGAAAGTAGGGCTGGGGCCAACGTCCTGACTTTC
TRBV2,few,TRBD1,TRBJ1-5,CASNRQGANQPQHF,TGTGCCAGCAACCGACAGGGAGCGAATCAGCCCCAGCATTTT
TRBV20-1,NA,NA,TRBJ1-2,CSSNDRGYTF,TGCAGTTCCAATGACAGAGGCTACACCTTC
TRBV11-3,few,NA,TRBJ2-1,CASSLDQGGSSNYNEQFF,TGTGCCAGCAGCTTAGATCAGGGAGGCAGCTCAAACTACAATGAGCAGTTCTTC
TRBV18,NA,NA,TRBJ1-1,CASSPGTGPQHTEAFF,TGTGCCAGCTCACCGGGTACAGGCCCGCAGCACACTGAAGCTTTCTTT
TRBV12-5,NA,NA,TRBJ1-5,CASAPGGPGNQPQHF,TGTGCTAGTGCCCCGGGGGGACCGGGCAATCAGCCCCAGCATTTT
TRBV7-2,few,NA,TRBJ1-5,CASSPRSNQPQHF,TGTGCCAGCAGCCCAAGAAGCAATCAGCCCCAGCATTTT
TRBV5-1,NA,NA,TRBJ2-3,CASSLGQETDTQYF,TGCGCCAGCAGCTTGGGACAGGAAACAGATACGCAGTATTTT
TRBV7-2,NA,TRBD1,TRBJ1-6,CASSPRGQGHSPLHF,TGTGCCAGCAGCCCGCGGGGACAGGGGCATTCACCCCTCCACTTT
TRBV28,NA,NA,TRBJ2-3,CASRPLPLSTDTQYF,TGTGCCAGCAGGCCTCTCCCTCTTAGCACAGATACGCAGTATTTT
TRBV7-9,few,NA,TRBJ2-2,CASSATGYTGELFF,TGTGCCAGCAGCGCAACAGGGTACACCGGGGAGCTGTTTTTT
TRBV5-1,few,NA,TRBJ2-1,CASSLDLAGIFEQFF,TGCGCCAGCAGCTTGGATTTGGCGGGGATCTTTGAGCAGTTCTTC
TRBV4-3,NA,TRBD2,TRBJ2-5,CASSQDPVTSGGLHQETQYF,TGCGCCAGCAGCCAAGACCCCGTGACTAGCGGGGGGTTACATCAAGAGACCCAGTACTTC
TRBV15,NA,NA,TRBJ1-2,CATSRAYGGGYTF,TGTGCCACCAGCAGAGCTTACGGTGGCGGCTACACCTTC
TRBV29-1,few,TRBD1,TRBJ2-1,CSVKGDRGYNEQFF,TGCAGCGTGAAAGGCGACAGGGGCTACAATGAGCAGTTCTTC
TRBV4-3,NA,TRBD2,TRBJ2-1,CASSQGLAASNEQFF,TGCGCCAGCAGCCAAGGGCTAGCGGCCTCCAATGAGCAGTTCTTC
TRBV19,NA,TRBD1,TRBJ1-2,CASSTRGQGYGYTF,TGTGCCAGTAGTACGAGGGGACAGGGTTATGGCTACACCTTC
TRBV9,few,TRBD1,TRBJ2-3,CASSVPTGGNTQYF,TGTGCCAGCAGCGTACCCACAGGGGGAAATACGCAGTATTTT
TRBV18,NA,NA,TRBJ2-3,CASSLVARDITDTQYF,TGTGCCAGCTCACTGGTCGCCAGGGACATCACAGATACGCAGTATTTT
TRBV9,NA,NA,TRBJ2-7,CASSPGSREQYF,TGTGCCAGCTCGCCGGGTTCCCGCGAGCAGTACTTC
TRBV7-2,few,TRBD2,TRBJ2-1,CASSFQRGGNNEQFF,TGTGCCAGCAGCTTTCAGCGGGGGGGCAACAATGAGCAGTTCTTC
TRBV7-9,few,NA,TRBJ1-2,CASSGNYGYTF,TGTGCCAGCAGTGGTAACTATGGCTACACCTTC
TRBV5-1,few,NA,TRBJ2-5,CASSSQRGSQETQYF,TGCGCCAGCAGCTCCCAAAGGGGCAGCCAAGAGACCCAGTACTTC
TRBV30,many,NA,TRBJ1-6,CAWAALQGFSSPLHF,TGTGCCTGGGCGGCGCTTCAGGGGTTTAGTTCACCCCTCCACTTT
TRBV5-1,NA,TRBD2,TRBJ2-3,CASSSSSGGYTDTQYF,TGCGCCAGCAGCTCGTCAAGCGGGGGGTATACAGATACGCAGTATTTT
TRBV27,NA,TRBD1,TRBJ1-6,CASSSNRGDNAPLHF,TGTGCCAGCAGTTCGAACAGGGGGGATAATGCACCCCTCCACTTT
TRBV30,few,TRBD1,TRBJ1-4,CAWRPSGTDLEKLFF,TGTGCCTGGAGGCCGAGCGGGACAGACCTTGAAAAACTGTTTTTT
TRBV7-2,few,NA,TRBJ2-7,CASSQDRHYEQYF,TGTGCCAGCAGCCAAGACAGACACTACGAGCAGTACTTC
TRBV29-1,few,TRBD1,TRBJ1-2,CSVVGTGTLVDGYTF,TGCAGCGTTGTTGGGACAGGGACCTTGGTGGATGGCTACACCTTC